One sample yielded the 9 T cell receptor beta chains listed below, sequenced in a study of shared clonotypes between healthy human individuals. Generated by immunoSEQ multiplex PCR, the TCRdb table keeps only in-frame clones and is missing some. The sample contains about 2.5 million clones, around 92% of which appear only once. Material: naive CD4+ T cells from PBMCs. Subset given: CD45RA+ positively selected. The receptors were sampled from a man between 18 and 29 years old in good health. Some clones in this sample may be carry-over from other donors' samples.

This sequence joins TRBV4-2 and TRBJ2-1; D unresolved. With 1 base removed from V and 0 bases from J, the gap between germline ends came to 10 bases. The germline V gene has CDR1 LGHNA and CDR2 YNFKEQ. The CDR3 is 16 residues long. CDR3 residues: CASSQGAGPSYNEQFF. Written as DNA, the CDR3 is TGTGCCAGCAGCCAAGGGGCTGGCCCCTCCTACAATGAGCAGTTCTTC.

The V call is TRBV9, the J call TRBJ2-7; TRBD2 might be the D (5 bases). In germline, CDR1 is SGDLS, CDR2 YYNGEE. V dropped 0 bases and J dropped 3 bases, with 10 bases sitting between them. The CDR3 is 14 amino acids. The CDR3 region is CASSVGVGDYEQYF. CDR3 DNA: TGTGCCAGCAGCGTAGGGGTGGGAGACTACGAGCAGTACTTC.

This chain uses TRBV19 with TRBJ2-5, with D perhaps TRBD1 (6 bases). Germline V CDR1 and CDR2: LNHDA, SQIVND (reference sequence). This CDR3 is 15 amino acids long. V lost 3 bases to trimming and J lost 1 base, with 12 bases between them. The CDR3 protein is CASSISGGIQETQYF. Here the CDR3 DNA reads TGTGCCAGTAGTATTTCTGGGGGCATCCAAGAGACCCAGTACTTC.

This rearrangement joins TRBV7-2 to TRBJ2-5, with 12 bases identical to TRBD2. CDR3 length equals 16 residues. Per the germline V gene, CDR1 is SGHTA and CDR2 is FQGNSA. Germline trimming cut 2 bases from V and 4 bases from J; bases unmatched to any gene: 5. CDR3 amino acids: CASSLWLAGGTETQYF. The CDR3 DNA reads TGTGCCAGCAGCTTATGGCTAGCGGGAGGGACAGAGACCCAGTACTTC.

The rearrangement joins TRBV5-1 to TRBJ2-5; D may correspond to TRBD1 or TRBD2 (5 bases each). V was trimmed by 2 bases and J by 4 bases, leaving 15 bases between them. This CDR3 has 15 amino acids. The germline V gene has CDR1 SGHRS and CDR2 YFSETQ. CDR3 nucleotide sequence: TGCGCCAGCAGCTTAATCCGGGACGCTAGAGAGACCCAGTACTTC. Its protein is CASSLIRDARETQYF.

The V and J genes are TRBV4-1 and TRBJ2-1, with no clear D. Germline CDR1 is MGHRA and CDR2 is YSYEKL. This CDR3 is 15 amino acids long. The V end lost 0 bases, the J end lost 4 bases, and 10 bases lay between the germline ends. The CDR3 DNA is TGCGCCAGCAGCCAAGATATAGGAGTGTACAATGAGCAGTTCTTC. Translated, it gives CASSQDIGVYNEQFF.

This clone has just one count. The genes are TRBV7-3 and TRBJ2-1; a possible D gene is TRBD2 (5 bases). Germline values: CDR1 SGHTA, CDR2 FQGTGA. The CDR3 contains 13 residues. V was shortened by 5 bases and J by 7 bases, with 12 bases between the two germline ends. This CDR3 reads CASSIDPGNEQFF. CDR3 in DNA: TGTGCCAGCAGCATCGATCCGGGGAATGAGCAGTTCTTC.

The chain joins TRBV7-9 to TRBJ1-4; 7 bases match TRBD1. The V gene's germline CDR1 is SEHNR and CDR2 FQNEAQ (reference sequence). The length of the CDR3 is 14 residues. With 5 bases clipped from V and 7 bases from J, the junction kept 7 bases outside the gene matches. The CDR3 DNA reads TGTGCCAGCAGCGTAGACAGGGTTACTGAAAAACTGTTTTTT. It codes for CASSVDRVTEKLFF.

About this clone: The sample holds other DNA sequences that translate to the same CDR3. The chain is built from TRBV18 and TRBJ2-3; D may be TRBD1 (5 bases). Trimming pared 6 bases from V and 2 bases from J, leaving 15 bases between. The CDR3 is 15 residues long. The germline CDR1 and CDR2 sequences are KGHSH and LQKENI. The CDR3 bases are TGTGCCAGCTCGCCGACAAGGGGTGTCACAGATACGCAGTATTTT. Translation: CASSPTRGVTDTQYF.